The rows below give T cell receptor beta chains drawn from one sample of a study of T cell responses to AZD1222 COVID-19 vaccine. The data were produced by immunoSEQ multiplex PCR, yet TCRdb's version contains in-frame clones alone and is incomplete. The sample records about 120,000 clones, approximately 90% being singletons. The starting material was peripheral blood, obtained 28 days after the second AZD1222 dose. These receptors all come from an adult who received the AZD1222 COVID-19 vaccine. The CDR3 runs from the conserved cysteine through the conserved F or W. Fields, in order: J gene, D gene, clone size, V gene, CDR3 protein, CDR3 DNA. The D gene is left open where the match is weak. Size is stated for part of the rows, as once, few or many counts, or as a class when the clone is expanded.

TRBJ1-4	.	.	TRBV7-9	CASSLVRENEKLFF	TGTGCCAGCAGCTTAGTCAGGGAGAATGAAAAACTGTTTTTT
TRBJ2-2	.	.	TRBV19	CASKGNRVDNTGELFF	TGTGCCAGTAAGGGTAACAGGGTGGATAACACCGGGGAGCTGTTTTTT
TRBJ1-6	.	.	TRBV6-1	CASSEANVGNSPLHF	TGTGCCAGCAGTGAAGCCAACGTGGGGAATTCACCCCTCCACTTT
TRBJ1-2	.	.	TRBV5-1	CASSLGDSYGYTF	TGCGCCAGCAGCTTGGGCGACAGCTATGGCTACACCTTC
TRBJ2-1	TRBD1	.	TRBV4-3	CASSLQGERNEQFF	TGCGCCAGCAGCCTACAGGGGGAACGGAATGAGCAGTTCTTC
TRBJ1-5	.	once	TRBV18	CASSPSTVNSNQPQHF	TGTGCCAGCTCACCATCGACAGTCAATAGCAATCAGCCCCAGCATTTT
TRBJ1-2	.	.	TRBV12-3/TRBV12-4	CASRSPAYYGYTF	TGTGCCAGCAGATCCCCAGCCTACTATGGCTACACCTTC
TRBJ2-1	.	.	TRBV15	CATSRGGAGNEQFF	TGTGCCACCAGCAGAGGCGGGGCTGGCAATGAGCAGTTCTTC
TRBJ1-2	.	.	TRBV2	CASGRLGYGYTF	TGTGCCAGCGGACGCCTAGGGTATGGCTACACCTTC
TRBJ1-1	.	.	TRBV7-9	CASSLAGIEAFF	TGTGCCAGCAGCTTAGCCGGGATTGAAGCTTTCTTT
TRBJ1-1	.	.	TRBV20-1	CSASRDMNTEAFF	TGCAGTGCTAGTAGAGACATGAACACTGAAGCTTTCTTT
TRBJ1-1	.	.	TRBV19	CASFEPGRGNTEAFF	TGTGCCAGCTTCGAGCCGGGGCGAGGGAACACTGAAGCTTTCTTT
TRBJ1-2	TRBD1	.	TRBV30	CAWTKGQALTF	TGTGCCTGGACTAAAGGACAGGCCCTCACCTTC
TRBJ2-4	TRBD1	.	TRBV4-3	CASSQLTGGAGKNIQYF	TGCGCCAGCAGCCAACTTACAGGGGGCGCCGGCAAAAACATTCAGTACTTC